Following are 21 T cell receptor beta chains from one sample sequenced in a study of blood T cell repertoires in COVID-19. The repertoire was sequenced with immunoSEQ multiplex PCR; TCRdb's copy has only in-frame clones and lacks some. The profile shows some 250,000 clones, roughly 90% of them singletons. Sample: peripheral blood. The receptors stem from a man between 60 and 70 years old who had recovered from COVID-19.

The chain joins TRBV27 to TRBJ1-2; 7 nucleotides match TRBD1. Trimming at V came to 5 bases and at J to 6 bases, leaving 15 bases not matched to a gene. The CDR3 totals 16 residues. CDR1 is MNHEY and CDR2 is SMNVEV in the germline V gene (reference sequence). CDR3 in amino acids: CASSAIDRVEENGYTF. DNA of the CDR3: TGTGCCAGCAGTGCCATCGACAGGGTGGAGGAAAATGGCTACACCTTC.

In its sample, this clone was seen once. This chain uses TRBV2 with TRBJ1-2, with D perhaps TRBD1 (6 bases). CDR1 is SNHLY and CDR2 is FYNNEI in the germline V gene. V was cut by 4 bases and J by 2 bases, with 8 bases left in between. The CDR3 has 13 amino acids. CDR3 bases: TGTGCCAGCAGTGGACAGGAGAACTATGGCTACACCTTC. This gives the protein CASSGQENYGYTF.

The genes are TRBV4-1 and TRBJ2-2; 9 bases map to TRBD1. This CDR3 region has 15 residues. Looked up from germline, CDR1 is MGHRA and CDR2 is YSYEKL. V lost 2 bases, J lost 7 bases, and 5 bases stayed unmatched. CDR3 DNA: TGCGCCAGCAGCCAAACAGGGGGCGAGGACGGGGAGCTGTTTTTT. Translating it yields CASSQTGGEDGELFF.

This sequence joins TRBV2 and TRBJ1-1; no reliable D call. The V end lost 3 bases, the J end lost 4 bases, and 12 bases lay between the germline ends. The germline V gene has CDR1 SNHLY and CDR2 FYNNEI. This CDR3 is built from 14 residues. CDR3 loop: CASSEERPRTEAFF. DNA for the CDR3: TGTGCCAGCAGTGAGGAGAGGCCTCGCACTGAAGCTTTCTTT.

V and J are TRBV9 and TRBJ1-2; unclear D gene. Trimming shortened V by 0 bases and J by 7 bases, and 16 bases separated the two germline ends. Germline V gene data show CDR1 as SGDLS and CDR2 as YYNGEE. The CDR3 is made up of 15 amino acids. CDR3 DNA: TGTGCCAGCAGCGTAGACAACTGGAGGGAGCGTGGCTACACCTTC. Residues: CASSVDNWRERGYTF.

The chain links TRBV4-1 to TRBJ2-3; possibly TRBD2 for D (5 bases). The germline gives CDR1 MGHRA, CDR2 YSYEKL. The ends were cut back, 0 bases at V and 11 bases at J, with 15 bases in the middle. The CDR3 length is 14 residues. In DNA, the CDR3 is TGCGCCAGCAGCCAAGACCCCTCGGGGTCAAGGCAGTATTTT. Amino acids: CASSQDPSGSRQYF.

CDR3: CASVSGTNEKLFF. For the CDR3, the DNA is TGTGCCAGCGTTTCGGGGACTAATGAAAAACTGTTTTTT. The chain joins TRBV28 to TRBJ1-4; D gene unclear. The CDR3 totals 13 residues. CDR1 and CDR2 from the germline V gene are MDHEN and SYDVKM. The V end lost 8 bases, the J end lost 2 bases, and 9 bases lay between the germline ends.

V gene TRBV19 combines with J gene TRBJ2-1; 7 bases agree with TRBD2. V gave up 11 bases and J gave up 5 bases; unmatched junction bases: 12. The CDR3 has 14 amino acids. Germline loops: CDR1 LNHDA, CDR2 SQIVND (reference sequence). CDR3 in amino acids: CAAQGRGRDNEQFF. The DNA for the CDR3 is TGTGCCGCCCAAGGGAGGGGCCGGGACAATGAGCAGTTCTTC.

The chain recombines TRBV6-5 with TRBJ1-5; 7 bases line up with TRBD1. The ends lost 5 bases at V and 4 bases at J; junction bases unmatched: 5. The germline V gene encodes CDR1 MNHEY and CDR2 SVGAGI. This CDR3 has 14 amino acids. The CDR3 protein is CASSRDSQNQPQHF. DNA of the CDR3: TGTGCCAGCAGTAGGGACAGCCAGAATCAGCCCCAGCATTTT.

The V call is TRBV5-5, the J call TRBJ2-3; 12 bases line up with TRBD2. Trimming took 0 bases from V and 2 from J; bases not matched to a gene: 4. The CDR3 has 17 amino acids. Germline lookup yields CDR1 SGHKS and CDR2 YYEKEE (reference sequence). The CDR3 reads CASSLGTSGAYTDTQYF. The CDR3 DNA sequence: TGTGCCAGCAGCTTGGGGACTAGCGGGGCATACACAGATACGCAGTATTTT. Variable domain in full (rest from reference TRBV5-5 and TRBJ2-3): DAGVTQSPTHLIKTRGQQVTLRCSPISGHKSVSWYQQVLGQGPQFIFQYYEKEERGRGNFPDRFSARQFPNYSSELNVNALLLGDSALYLCASSLGTSGAYTDTQYFGPGTRLTVL.

DNA of the CDR3: TGTGCCAGCAGTCGTCTGGGGACAGGGAATGAAAAACTGTTTTTT. Encoded protein: CASSRLGTGNEKLFF. This chain uses TRBV6-5 with TRBJ1-4; 9 bases align to TRBD1. CDR1 and CDR2 (germline): MNHEY, SVGAGI. Losses at the gene ends were 5 bases for V and 5 bases for J; bases not matched to a gene: 6. CDR3 size: 15 residues.

V is TRBV5-1 and J is TRBJ1-6, with D perhaps TRBD1 (5 bases). Trimming shortened V by 2 bases and J by 14 bases, and 20 bases separated the two germline ends. CDR1 is SGHRS and CDR2 is YFSETQ in the germline V gene. There are 15 residues in the CDR3. CDR3 amino acids: CASSFSDGGVGALHF. The CDR3 bases are TGCGCCAGCAGCTTTTCCGATGGAGGGGTCGGGGCCCTCCACTTT.

The V gene is TRBV5-1, the J gene TRBJ2-2; D possibly corresponds to TRBD1 (6 bases). The CDR3 is made up of 15 amino acids. The V and J ends lost 4 bases and 10 bases respectively, with 20 bases between them. Germline-derived CDR1 and CDR2 are SGHRS and YFSETQ. The CDR3 DNA is TGCGCCAGCAGCAGGGGACAAGGGGGTATCATGGAGCTGTTTTTT. Protein sequence: CASSRGQGGIMELFF.

This chain uses TRBV6-5 with TRBJ1-3; no reliable D call. The CDR3 totals 15 residues. The V end was cut by 6 bases, the J end by 0 bases, with 12 bases between. Germline CDR1 is MNHEY and CDR2 is SVGAGI. The CDR3: CASRNQRVSGNTIYF. CDR3 bases: TGTGCCAGCAGGAATCAAAGAGTCTCTGGAAACACCATATATTTT.

This sequence joins TRBV5-5 and TRBJ1-1, with a possible D match to TRBD1 (6 bases). CDR3 size: 13 residues. The V gene's germline CDR1 is SGHKS and CDR2 YYEKEE (reference sequence). Trimming took off 4 bases at V and 11 bases at J, with 18 bases between the two ends. This CDR3 reads CASSTRDMGRAFF. The DNA for the CDR3 is TGTGCCAGCAGCACTCGGGACATGGGACGGGCTTTCTTT.

V usage is TRBV6-6 and J usage is TRBJ1-5; TRBD1 aligns across 7 bases. The CDR3 length is 16 residues. The V gene's germline CDR1 is MNHNY and CDR2 SVGAGI (reference sequence). Trimming took 2 bases from V and 0 from J; bases not matched to a gene: 4. The CDR3 reads CASSYGQENSNQPQHF. The DNA for the CDR3 is TGTGCCAGCAGTTACGGACAGGAGAATAGCAATCAGCCCCAGCATTTT.

The chain recombines TRBV3-1 (or the pseudogene TRBV3-2) with TRBJ1-3; no firm D call. This CDR3 spans 14 amino acids. Germline loops: CDR1 LGHDT, CDR2 YNNKEL (reference sequence). V was cut by 8 bases and J by 2 bases, with 13 bases left in between. CDR3 sequence (DNA): TGTGCCAGCCGGTTCAAAGCCGCTGGAAACACCATATATTTT. This encodes CASRFKAAGNTIYF.

The J gene is TRBJ2-7, the V gene TRBV3-1 (or the pseudogene TRBV3-2); D ambiguous. V was shortened by 5 bases and J by 4 bases, with 9 bases between the two germline ends. The CDR3 has 12 residues. The germline V gene encodes CDR1 LGHDT and CDR2 YNNKEL (reference sequence). The CDR3 DNA reads TGTGCCAGCAGCAGAAAGCATTACGAGCAGTACTTC. Amino acids: CASSRKHYEQYF.

The chain recombines TRBV2 with TRBJ1-1; D unresolved. V lost 6 bases and J 5 bases, leaving 10 bases between the germline ends. CDR3 length: 12 residues. The germline gives CDR1 SNHLY, CDR2 FYNNEI. The chain's CDR3 is CASSWTGTEAFF. The CDR3 DNA reads TGTGCCAGCAGCTGGACTGGAACTGAAGCTTTCTTT.

This rearrangement joins TRBV4-1 to TRBJ2-1, with 8 bases matching TRBD2. The CDR3 contains 16 residues. CDR1 is MGHRA and CDR2 is YSYEKL in the germline V gene. V trimming: 3 bases; J trimming: 3 bases; junction bases outside the gene matches: 7. The CDR3 DNA reads TGCGCCAGCAGCCATCGCGCGGGGGGAGTCTACAATGAGCAGTTCTTC. It codes for CASSHRAGGVYNEQFF.

V and J are TRBV15 and TRBJ1-2; D is uncertain. Trimming took off 0 bases at V and 0 bases at J, with 14 bases between the two ends. Germline V gives CDR1 LNHNV, CDR2 YYDKDF (reference sequence). The CDR3 is made up of 17 amino acids. The CDR3 loop is CATSRDKEHNPNYGYTF. The CDR3 region has the DNA TGTGCCACCAGCAGAGATAAGGAGCATAACCCTAACTATGGCTACACCTTC. Together with reference TRBV15 and TRBJ1-2, the CDR3 gives the full variable domain: DAMVIQNPRYQVTQFGKPVTLSCSQTLNHNVMYWYQQKSSQAPKLLFHYYDKDFNNEADTPDNFQSRRPNTSFCFLDIRSPGLGDTAMYLCATSRDKEHNPNYGYTFGSGTRLTVV.